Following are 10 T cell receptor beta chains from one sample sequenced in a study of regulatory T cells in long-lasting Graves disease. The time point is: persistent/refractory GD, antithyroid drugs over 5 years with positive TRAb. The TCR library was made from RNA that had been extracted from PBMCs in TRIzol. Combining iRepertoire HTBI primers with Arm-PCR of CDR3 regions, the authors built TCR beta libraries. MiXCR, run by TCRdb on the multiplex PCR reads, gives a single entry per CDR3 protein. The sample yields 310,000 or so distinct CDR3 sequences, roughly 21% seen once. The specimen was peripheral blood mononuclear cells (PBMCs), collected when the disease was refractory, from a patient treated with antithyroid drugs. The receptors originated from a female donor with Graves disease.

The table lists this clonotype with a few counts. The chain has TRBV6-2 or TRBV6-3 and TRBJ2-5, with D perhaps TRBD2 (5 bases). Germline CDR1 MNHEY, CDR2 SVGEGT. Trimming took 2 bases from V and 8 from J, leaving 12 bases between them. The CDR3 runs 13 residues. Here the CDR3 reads CASSYRESGTQYF. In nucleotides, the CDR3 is TGTGCCAGCAGTTACAGGGAGTCAGGAACCCAGTACTTC.

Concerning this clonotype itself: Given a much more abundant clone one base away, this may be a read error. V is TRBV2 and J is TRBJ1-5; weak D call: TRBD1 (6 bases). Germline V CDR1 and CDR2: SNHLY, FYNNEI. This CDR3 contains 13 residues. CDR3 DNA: TGTGTCAGCAGGATGGACAGAAATCAGCCCCAGCATTTT. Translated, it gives CVSRMDRNQPQHF.

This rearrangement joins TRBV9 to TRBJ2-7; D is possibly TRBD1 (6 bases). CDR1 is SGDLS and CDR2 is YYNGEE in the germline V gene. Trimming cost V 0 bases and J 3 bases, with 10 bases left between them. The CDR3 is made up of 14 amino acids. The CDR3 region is CASSVGDTYYEQYF. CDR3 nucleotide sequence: TGTGCCAGCAGCGTAGGGGACACATACTACGAGCAGTACTTC.

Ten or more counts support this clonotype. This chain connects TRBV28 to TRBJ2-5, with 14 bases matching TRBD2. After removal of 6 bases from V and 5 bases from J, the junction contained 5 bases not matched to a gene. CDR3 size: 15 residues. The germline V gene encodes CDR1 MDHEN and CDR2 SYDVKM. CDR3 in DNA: TGTGCCAGCAGCCGGACTAGCGGGAGGCACGAGACCCAGTACTTC. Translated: CASSRTSGRHETQYF.

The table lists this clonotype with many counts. CDR3 protein: CASSSTSNTEAFF. In DNA, the CDR3 is TGTGCCAGCAGTTCGACATCAAACACTGAAGCTTTCTTT. The chain is built from TRBV6-2 or TRBV6-3 and TRBJ1-1, with D hard to call. Trimming cost V 4 bases and J 2 bases, with 8 bases left between them. This CDR3 region has 13 residues. Per germline, CDR1 MNHEY and CDR2 SVGEGT.

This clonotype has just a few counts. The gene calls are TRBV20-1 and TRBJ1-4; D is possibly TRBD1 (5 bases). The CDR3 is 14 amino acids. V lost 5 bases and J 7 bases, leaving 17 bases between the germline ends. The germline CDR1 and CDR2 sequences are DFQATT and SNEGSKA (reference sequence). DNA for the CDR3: TGCAGTGCTCGAGCAGGGTTCATAAGTGAAAAACTGTTTTTT. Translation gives CSARAGFISEKLFF.

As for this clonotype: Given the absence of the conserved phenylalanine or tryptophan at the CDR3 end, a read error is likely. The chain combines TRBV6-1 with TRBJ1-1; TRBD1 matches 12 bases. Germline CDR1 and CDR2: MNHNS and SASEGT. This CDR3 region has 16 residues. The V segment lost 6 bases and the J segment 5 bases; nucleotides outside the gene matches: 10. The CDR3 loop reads CASRHRDRGLCTEAFS. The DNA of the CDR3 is TGTGCCAGCAGACACCGGGACAGGGGGCTGTGTACTGAAGCTTTCTCT.

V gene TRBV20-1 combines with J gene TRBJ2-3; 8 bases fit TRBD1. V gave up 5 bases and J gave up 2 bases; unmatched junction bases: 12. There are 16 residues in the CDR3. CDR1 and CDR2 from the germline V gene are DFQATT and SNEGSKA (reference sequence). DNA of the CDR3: TGCAGTGCTTTTGCCAGGGGGCGCGGGAACACAGATACGCAGTATTTT. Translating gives CSAFARGRGNTDTQYF.

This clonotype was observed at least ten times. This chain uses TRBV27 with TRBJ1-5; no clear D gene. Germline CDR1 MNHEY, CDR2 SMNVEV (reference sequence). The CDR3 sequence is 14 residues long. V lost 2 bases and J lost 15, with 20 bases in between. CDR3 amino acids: CASSLGSEGRVLHF. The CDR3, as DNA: TGTGCCAGCAGTTTAGGCAGTGAGGGCCGCGTTCTGCATTTT.

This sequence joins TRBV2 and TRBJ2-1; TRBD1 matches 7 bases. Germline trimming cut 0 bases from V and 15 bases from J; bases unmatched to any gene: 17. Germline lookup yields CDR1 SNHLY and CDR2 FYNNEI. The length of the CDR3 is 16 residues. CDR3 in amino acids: CASSEAGLTGKSKRFF. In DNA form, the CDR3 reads TGTGCCAGCAGTGAAGCAGGGTTGACAGGGAAATCGAAAAGGTTCTTC.